Following are 25 T cell receptor beta chains from one sample sequenced in a study of CD8 T cells in ankylosing spondylitis. TCRdb reanalysed the 5' RACE reads using MiXCR and keeps one entry per CDR3 protein. This sample carries about 360,000 distinct CDR3 sequences, more than 20% of them seen once, and the ten largest clones take roughly 14%. Sequenced sample: blood, either unsorted or a sorted T cell fraction (not recorded which). The source is a male donor with ankylosing spondylitis or in good health (not recorded which).

This clonotype was observed a few times. The chain is built from TRBV27 and TRBJ1-2, with 7 bases identical to TRBD1. The CDR3 is 14 residues long. The ends lost 4 bases at V and 4 bases at J; junction bases unmatched: 6. The germline gives CDR1 MNHEY, CDR2 SMNVEV (reference sequence). DNA for the CDR3: TGTGCCAGCAGTTCCAGGGGGGTTAGCTATGGCTACACCTTC. Translation: CASSSRGVSYGYTF.

The V and J genes are TRBV12-3 or TRBV12-4 and TRBJ2-3, with a tentative D call TRBD2 (6 bases). Trimming stripped 5 bases from V and 0 bases from J, with 15 bases between. This CDR3 has 16 amino acids. CDR3 region: CASSQELAPSTDTQYF. Written as DNA, the CDR3 is TGTGCCAGCAGTCAAGAACTAGCACCGAGCACAGATACGCAGTATTTT.

The chain couples TRBV27 to TRBJ1-1; TRBD1 might be the D (5 bases). V gave up 0 bases and J gave up 3 bases, with 11 bases separating them. This CDR3 contains 15 residues. Germline assignment: CDR1 MNHEY and CDR2 SMNVEV (reference sequence). This CDR3 is CASSLSQVGDTEAFF. As DNA, the CDR3 is TGTGCCAGCAGTTTATCACAGGTGGGGGACACTGAAGCTTTCTTT.

The chain uses TRBV5-6 and TRBJ1-2, with 7 nucleotides matching TRBD1. V trimming: 4 bases; J trimming: 7 bases; junction bases outside the gene matches: 7. CDR1 is SGHDT, CDR2 YYEEEE, per germline. The CDR3 sequence is 13 residues long. The CDR3 nucleotides read TGTGCCAGCAGCGCGCAGGGGGTTCGTGGCTACACCTTC. This sequence encodes CASSAQGVRGYTF.

This rearrangement joins TRBV6-5 to TRBJ2-1; D may match TRBD1 or TRBD2 (7 bases each). The CDR3 is made up of 16 amino acids. Germline lookup yields CDR1 MNHEY and CDR2 SVGAGI. V dropped 0 bases and J dropped 7 bases, with 16 bases sitting between them. DNA for the CDR3: TGTGCCAGCAGTTACTCCTGGGAGGGGGCGCGGAATGAGCAGTTCTTC. Its protein product is CASSYSWEGARNEQFF.

This rearrangement joins TRBV28 to TRBJ2-1; a weak D match, TRBD2 (6 bases). The ends were cut back, 2 bases at V and 6 bases at J, with 8 bases in the middle. Germline V gene data show CDR1 as MDHEN and CDR2 as SYDVKM. This CDR3 has 13 amino acids. The CDR3 DNA reads TGTGCCAGCAGTTTACGAGCGGGCAATGAGCAGTTCTTC. It yields the protein CASSLRAGNEQFF.

The chain couples TRBV20-1 to TRBJ2-5; D might be TRBD2 (5 bases). The germline V gene encodes CDR1 DFQATT and CDR2 SNEGSKA (reference sequence). V lost 4 bases and J 1 base, leaving 10 bases between the germline ends. The CDR3 sequence is 13 residues long. CDR3 residues: CSATPGSQETQYF. The CDR3 DNA is TGCAGTGCTACCCCGGGATCCCAAGAGACCCAGTACTTC.

This clonotype appeared once. CDR3 sequence reads: CASSWRGRVPGLGELFF. CDR3 nucleotide sequence: TGTGCCAGCAGCTGGCGGGGGAGGGTACCTGGCCTCGGGGAGCTGTTTTTT. The genes are TRBV7-8 and TRBJ2-2; 7 bases match TRBD2. The CDR3 contains 17 residues. V lost 4 bases to trimming and J lost 7 bases; unmatched junction nucleotides: 15. Per the germline V gene, CDR1 is SGHVS and CDR2 is FQNEAQ.

The J gene is TRBJ1-4, the V gene TRBV12-3 or TRBV12-4; D gene ambiguous. The CDR3 is 13 amino acids. V was shortened by 9 bases and J by 6 bases, with 14 bases between the two germline ends. CDR3 coding DNA: TGTGCCAGTCGCGTGAGGCCGGATGAAAAACTGTTTTTT. Protein product: CASRVRPDEKLFF.

The chain carries TRBV7-9 and TRBJ2-3; D gene unclear. Germline V gene sequence: CDR1 SEHNR, CDR2 FQNEAQ (reference sequence). V was cut by 2 bases and J by 5 bases, with 5 bases left in between. The CDR3 covers 12 residues. CDR3 DNA: TGTGCCAGCAGCTTATTAGAAGATACGCAGTATTTT. Residues: CASSLLEDTQYF.

The CDR3: CSARAPDRGDTGELFF. The CDR3 DNA is TGCAGTGCTAGAGCTCCTGACAGGGGTGACACCGGGGAGCTGTTTTTT. This chain joins TRBV20-1 and TRBJ2-2; 8 bases fit TRBD1. Per the germline V gene, CDR1 is DFQATT and CDR2 is SNEGSKA (reference sequence). V was pared by 1 base and J by 3 bases, with 7 bases of the junction left unmatched. The CDR3 sequence is 16 residues long.

The sample holds a few counts of this clonotype. J is TRBJ2-7 and V is TRBV20-1; maybe TRBD2 (6 bases). Trimming cost V 0 bases and J 0 bases, with 12 bases left between them. Germline V gives CDR1 DFQATT, CDR2 SNEGSKA (reference sequence). This CDR3 has 15 residues. Here the CDR3 reads CSARDWRGTSYEQYF. The CDR3 DNA is TGCAGTGCTAGAGATTGGCGGGGAACCTCCTACGAGCAGTACTTC.

In its sample, this clonotype was seen a few times. The J gene is TRBJ2-3, the V gene TRBV7-3; 7 nucleotides match TRBD2. Germline V gene sequence: CDR1 SGHTA, CDR2 FQGTGA. There are 15 residues in the CDR3. V gave up 10 bases and J gave up 4 bases; unmatched junction bases: 14. This chain's CDR3 is CATLERSGAPDTQYF. The CDR3 region has the DNA TGTGCCACCCTAGAGAGGAGCGGGGCCCCAGATACGCAGTATTTT. The variable domain in full, completed from reference TRBV7-3 and TRBJ2-3, reads GAGVSQTPSNKVTEKGKYVELRCDPISGHTALYWYRQSLGQGPEFLIYFQGTGAADDSGLPNDRFFAVRPEGSVSTLKIQRTERGDSAVYLCATLERSGAPDTQYFGPGTRLTVL.

There are a few counts of this clonotype. The gene calls are TRBV20-1 and TRBJ1-2; weak D call: TRBD1 (5 bases). The CDR3 loop spans 13 amino acids. Per germline, CDR1 DFQATT and CDR2 SNEGSKA (reference sequence). V was pared by 8 bases and J by 2 bases, with 15 bases between. The CDR3 sequence is CSHRGPGNYGYTF. The CDR3 DNA reads TGCAGTCACCGAGGGCCAGGGAACTATGGCTACACCTTC.

This clonotype has a handful of counts. The chain carries TRBV12-3 or TRBV12-4 and TRBJ2-5, with D hard to call. The CDR3 has 13 residues. The V end lost 3 bases, the J end lost 1 base, and 6 bases lay between the germline ends. CDR3 region: CASSLAPQETQYF. DNA of the CDR3: TGTGCCAGCAGTTTGGCCCCCCAAGAGACCCAGTACTTC.

This clonotype was counted only a few times. The chain is built from TRBV12-3 or TRBV12-4 and TRBJ2-7; D is undetermined. The ends were cut back, 5 bases at V and 3 bases at J, with 11 bases in the middle. This CDR3 region has 13 residues. The CDR3 nucleotides read TGTGCCAGCAGTCATAAGTTACGCTACGAGCAGTACTTC. Protein sequence: CASSHKLRYEQYF.

This rearrangement joins TRBV27 to TRBJ2-7, with 7 bases fitting TRBD2. The CDR3 consists of 15 residues. Germline-derived CDR1 and CDR2 are MNHEY and SMNVEV (reference sequence). Germline trimming cut 2 bases from V and 3 bases from J; bases unmatched to any gene: 7. CDR3: CASSLRLAEGYEQYF. As DNA, the CDR3 is TGTGCCAGCAGTTTAAGGCTAGCGGAGGGCTACGAGCAGTACTTC.

The chain joins TRBV3-1 to TRBJ2-7; no reliable D call. The germline CDR1 and CDR2 sequences are LGHDT and YNNKEL (reference sequence). Between the trimmed V and J ends, which lost 0 bases and 2 bases, there was a span of 8 bases. This CDR3 is 14 amino acids long. For the CDR3, the DNA is TGTGCCAGCAGCCAAGATATCGGAACCTACGAGCAGTACTTC. Protein: CASSQDIGTYEQYF.

This clonotype has ten or more counts. The chain recombines TRBV20-1 with TRBJ2-5, with 10 bases fitting TRBD2. Germline CDR1 reads DFQATT; CDR2 reads SNEGSKA (reference sequence). The CDR3 contains 16 residues. The J segment lost 5 bases and the V segment lost 0 bases, leaving 9 bases of the junction unmatched. CDR3 bases: TGCAGTGCTAGAGATATTAGCGGGGGGCCAGTGGAGACCCAGTACTTC. It specifies CSARDISGGPVETQYF.

This clonotype has just a few counts. The chain carries TRBV28 and TRBJ2-1; 7 bases match TRBD1. Germline V CDR1 and CDR2: MDHEN, SYDVKM. With V trimmed by 6 bases and J by 15 bases, 23 bases remained unmatched. The CDR3 totals 16 residues. The chain's CDR3 is CASRIPGTEPKMMLFF. In DNA, the CDR3 is TGTGCCAGCAGGATCCCCGGGACAGAGCCCAAGATGATGTTGTTCTTC.

The chain recombines TRBV5-1 with TRBJ1-1, with D tentatively TRBD1 (6 bases). V was trimmed by 3 bases and J by 4 bases, leaving 13 bases between them. The CDR3 covers 14 residues. The germline gives CDR1 SGHRS, CDR2 YFSETQ. The CDR3 protein is CASSSNRVGTEAFF. CDR3 sequence (DNA): TGCGCCAGCAGCTCGAACAGGGTGGGCACTGAAGCTTTCTTT.

This clonotype was counted between two and nine times. The V gene is TRBV12-3 or TRBV12-4, the J gene TRBJ2-2, with D perhaps TRBD1 (5 bases). CDR3 length: 15 amino acids. V was trimmed by 3 bases and J by 6 bases, leaving 14 bases between them. The chain's CDR3 is CASSLSRVNAGELFF. The CDR3 nucleotides are TGTGCCAGCAGTTTGAGCAGGGTGAATGCCGGGGAGCTGTTTTTT.

This clonotype was counted between two and nine times. This chain uses TRBV27 with TRBJ2-1; D perhaps matches TRBD2 (7 bases). Trimming took 2 bases from V and 7 from J, leaving 12 bases between them. The V gene's germline CDR1 is MNHEY and CDR2 SMNVEV (reference sequence). The CDR3 is 14 amino acids. CDR3 in amino acids: CASSLLGGLNEQFF. CDR3 DNA: TGTGCCAGCAGTTTACTGGGGGGGCTAAATGAGCAGTTCTTC.

There are a few counts of this clonotype. The chain has TRBV10-3 and TRBJ2-2; D gene ambiguous. CDR1 and CDR2 (germline): ENHRY, SYGVKD. The CDR3 is 17 residues long. Trimming left V 0 bases short and J 0 bases short, with 11 bases between. CDR3 DNA sequence: TGTGCCATCAGTGAGTCCCTTTCTGGGGCGAACACCGGGGAGCTGTTTTTT. Its protein product is CAISESLSGANTGELFF.

V gene TRBV12-3 or TRBV12-4 combines with J gene TRBJ2-5; no firm D call. Trimming took 7 bases from V and 3 from J, leaving 12 bases between them. The CDR3 consists of 13 residues. For the CDR3, the DNA is TGTGCCAGCACCGACACGAGGAAAGAGACCCAGTACTTC. It translates to CASTDTRKETQYF.